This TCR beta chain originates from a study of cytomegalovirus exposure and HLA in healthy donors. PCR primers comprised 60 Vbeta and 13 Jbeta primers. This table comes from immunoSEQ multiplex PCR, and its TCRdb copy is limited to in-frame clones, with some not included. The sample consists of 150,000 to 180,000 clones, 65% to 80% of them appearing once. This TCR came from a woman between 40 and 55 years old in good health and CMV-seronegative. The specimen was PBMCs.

DNA of the CDR3: TGTGCCAGCAGTACGGGTACGCTCACAGATACGCAGTATTTT. Translation: CASSTGTLTDTQYF. The chain couples TRBV28 to TRBJ2-3; D is ambiguous. Germline CDR1 is MDHEN and CDR2 is SYDVKM. V was trimmed by 5 bases and J by 2 bases, leaving 11 bases between them. There are 14 residues in the CDR3. Full variable domain (remainder filled in from reference TRBV28 and TRBJ2-3): DVKVTQSSRYLVKRTGEKVFLECVQDMDHENMFWYRQDPGLGLRLIYFSYDVKMKEKGDIPEGYSVSREKKERFSLILESASTNQTSMYLCASSTGTLTDTQYFGPGTRLTVL.